This T cell receptor (beta chain) was obtained from a study of cytomegalovirus exposure and HLA in healthy donors. For the study at large: In a later analysis, it was reported that the 90 to 150 validation repertoires had been produced on the same platform as the roughly 700 repertoires belonging to the first cohort.

Comment on this clone: The antigen is unknown.

Trimming shortened V by 0 bases and J by 1 base, and 9 bases separated the two germline ends. The CDR3 is 15 residues long. CDR1 and CDR2 from the germline V gene are SGHNT and YYREEE (reference sequence). The method was immunoSEQ multiplex PCR; TCRdb's version includes in-frame clones alone and lacks a portion of them. Of about 170,000 clones in the sample, 86% are singletons; the top ten hold 2% to 3%. Study conclusions and caveats: Researchers counted around 150 TCR beta chains as cytomegalovirus-associated. Most TCR sequences proved rare, with some public TCRs found in many donors. In vitro checks showed that a few CMV-associated chains really do target CMV antigens.

The TCR comes from a man aged 18 to 29 in good health and CMV-seropositive. The sequencing input was PBMCs. The chain employs TRBV5-4 and TRBJ2-3, with D possibly TRBD2 on 5 matching bases. The DNA for the CDR3 is TGTGCCAGCAGCTTGGCCCGGGAAGGCACAGATACGCAGTATTTT. Protein: CASSLAREGTDTQYF.